This T cell receptor beta chain was retrieved from a study of T cells after posttransplantation cyclophosphamide. Whole-study findings and limits: After PTCy, TRB diversity resembled that of CNI/methotrexate controls. Tissue-infiltrating T cells from skin or gut overlapped little with blood T cells.

Profiled with immunoSEQ multiplex PCR; TCRdb holds only in-frame clones, not every one. Seen here are roughly 70,000 clones, about 94% observed once, and the top ten hold about 3%. The related graft donor's blood sample was taken on the day of bone marrow donation. The CDR3 extends over 15 amino acids. Trimming took 1 base from V and 4 from J, leaving 12 bases between them. Germline V gives CDR1 SGHNT, CDR2 YYREEE (reference sequence). Turning to this clone: Its antigen is unknown.

This TCR came from a woman aged 25 to 39 in good health and a related stem cell transplant donor. Sequenced sample: PBMCs. The chain uses TRBV5-4 and TRBJ1-3; the D gene is possibly TRBD1 (5 bases). CDR3 coding DNA: TGTGCCAGCAGCTTGACGGGGGTTGGGGGAAACACCATATATTTT. Its protein is CASSLTGVGGNTIYF.